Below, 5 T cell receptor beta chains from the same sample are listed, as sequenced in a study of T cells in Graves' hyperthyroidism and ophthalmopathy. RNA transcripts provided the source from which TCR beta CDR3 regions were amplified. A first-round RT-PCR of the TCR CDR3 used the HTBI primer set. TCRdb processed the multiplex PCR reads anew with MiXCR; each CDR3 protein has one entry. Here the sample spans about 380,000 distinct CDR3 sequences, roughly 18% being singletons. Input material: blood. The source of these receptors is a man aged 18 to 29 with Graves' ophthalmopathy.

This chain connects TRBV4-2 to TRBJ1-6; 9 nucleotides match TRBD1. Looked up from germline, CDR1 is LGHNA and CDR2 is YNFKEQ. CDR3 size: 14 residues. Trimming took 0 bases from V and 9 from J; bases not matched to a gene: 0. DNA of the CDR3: TGTGCCAGCAGCCAAGAGACAGGGGGTTCACCCCTCCACTTT. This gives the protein CASSQETGGSPLHF.

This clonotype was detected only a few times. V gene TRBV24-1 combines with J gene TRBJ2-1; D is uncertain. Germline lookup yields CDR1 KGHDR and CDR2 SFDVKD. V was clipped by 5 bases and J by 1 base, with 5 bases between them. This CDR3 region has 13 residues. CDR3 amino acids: CATSVASYNEQFF. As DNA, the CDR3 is TGTGCCACCAGTGTAGCTTCCTACAATGAGCAGTTCTTC.

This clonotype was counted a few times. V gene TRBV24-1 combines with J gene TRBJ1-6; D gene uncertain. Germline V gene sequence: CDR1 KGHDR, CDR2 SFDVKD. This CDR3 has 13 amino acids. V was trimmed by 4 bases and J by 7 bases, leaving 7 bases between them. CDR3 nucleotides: TGTGCCACCAGTGAGGCAAGGAATTCACCCCTCCACTTT. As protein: CATSEARNSPLHF.

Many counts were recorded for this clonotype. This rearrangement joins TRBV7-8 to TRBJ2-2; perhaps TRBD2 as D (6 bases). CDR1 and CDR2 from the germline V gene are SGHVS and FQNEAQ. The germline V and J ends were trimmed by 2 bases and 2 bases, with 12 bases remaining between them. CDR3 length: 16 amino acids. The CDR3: CASSLSGGTNTGELFF. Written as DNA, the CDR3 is TGTGCCAGCAGCTTATCGGGCGGGACTAACACCGGGGAGCTGTTTTTT.

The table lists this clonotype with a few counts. CDR3 nucleotide sequence: TGCAGTGCTAGAGATGCGCGGGGGGGCTCCAATGAGCAGTTCTTC. Its translation: CSARDARGGSNEQFF. The chain couples TRBV20-1 to TRBJ2-1, with 9 positions matching TRBD2. The CDR3 consists of 15 residues. Germline-derived CDR1 and CDR2 are DFQATT and SNEGSKA (reference sequence). After removal of 0 bases from V and 6 bases from J, the junction contained 6 bases not matched to a gene.